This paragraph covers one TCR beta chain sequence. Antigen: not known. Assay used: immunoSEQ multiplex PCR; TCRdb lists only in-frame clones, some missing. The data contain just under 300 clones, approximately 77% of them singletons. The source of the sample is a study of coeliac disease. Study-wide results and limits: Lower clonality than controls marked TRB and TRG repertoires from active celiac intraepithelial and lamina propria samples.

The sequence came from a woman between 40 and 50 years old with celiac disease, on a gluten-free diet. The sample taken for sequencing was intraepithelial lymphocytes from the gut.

The CDR3 loop is CASSRPGGGSYNEQFF. The CDR3 region has the DNA TGTGCCAGCAGCCGTCCAGGCGGGGGGTCCTACAATGAGCAGTTCTTC. This rearrangement joins TRBV5-5 to TRBJ2-1; 8 bases are a match to TRBD2. Germline CDR1 reads SGHKS; CDR2 reads YYEKEE (reference sequence). Trimming at V came to 4 bases and at J to 1 base, leaving 7 bases not matched to a gene. The CDR3 sequence is 16 residues long.